These 26 T cell receptor beta chains were all obtained from the same sample, sequenced in a study of monozygotic twins with inflammatory bowel disease (dated by TCRdb to between 2018 and 2020). The library was built by means of 5' RACE. The instrument was an Illumina HiSeq 2500. The reads went through TCRdb reprocessing, and each CDR3 protein sequence gets one entry with no DNA. The sample's clone listing holds about 110,000 distinct CDR3 sequences. Approximately 13% of the sample rests with the top ten. Sequencing input: blood. The receptor source for this set is a human donor with ulcerative colitis or Crohn's disease, or a healthy co-twin of an affected twin (not recorded which).

The J gene is TRBJ2-1, the V gene TRBV7-9. The CDR3 is 15 residues long. Germline CDR1 is SEHNR and CDR2 is FQNEAQ (reference sequence). This CDR3 is CASSLLGYGDNEQFF.

The chain uses TRBV4-3 and TRBJ2-2. The CDR3 consists of 15 residues. The germline CDR1 and CDR2 sequences are LGHNA and YSLEER. CDR3 in amino acids: CASSQVTANTGELFF.

The genes are TRBV3-1 and TRBJ2-1; with no DNA, the TCRdb D assignment of TRBD2 cannot be verified. CDR3 length: 11 amino acids. Germline-derived CDR1 and CDR2 are LGHDT and YNNKEL (reference sequence). The CDR3 loop is CASSQVVEQFF.

The chain has TRBV6-5 and TRBJ2-3; the TCRdb D gene call, TRBD2, has no DNA to confirm it. CDR3 length: 13 residues. Germline lookup yields CDR1 MNHEY and CDR2 SVGAGI. The CDR3 here is CASTTSGTDTQYF.

The chain uses TRBV12-5 and TRBJ2-7; TCRdb reports TRBD1, a call that lacks DNA to check it against. Per the germline V gene, CDR1 is LGHNT and CDR2 is FRNRAP. The CDR3 sequence is 16 residues long. The chain's CDR3 is CASGLGRTGGTYEQYF.

The V and J genes are TRBV3-1 and TRBJ2-7; with no DNA, the TCRdb D assignment of TRBD1 cannot be verified. This CDR3 comprises 14 residues. Germline assignment: CDR1 LGHDT and CDR2 YNNKEL (reference sequence). The CDR3 here is CASSQGGRPQEQYF.

The chain links TRBV7-2 to TRBJ2-3. The CDR3 loop spans 13 amino acids. Per the germline V gene, CDR1 is SGHTA and CDR2 is FQGNSA. This CDR3 reads CASSFKGTDTQYF.

This chain uses TRBV20-1 with TRBJ2-1; TCRdb calls TRBD2, which cannot be checked without DNA. This CDR3 contains 15 residues. Germline V gene lookup returns CDR1 DFQATT and CDR2 SNEGSKA (reference sequence). The CDR3 spells CSALTSGRVNNEQFF.

The chain links TRBV29-1 to TRBJ1-1; the TRBD1 assignment by TCRdb is unverifiable without DNA. Per germline, CDR1 SQVTM and CDR2 ANQGSEA. The CDR3 is 12 residues long. The CDR3: CSVDPGTGEAFF.

The V and J genes are TRBV18 and TRBJ2-3; with no DNA, the TCRdb D assignment of TRBD1 cannot be verified. The CDR3 is 15 amino acids. Germline V gene lookup returns CDR1 KGHSH and CDR2 LQKENI. This chain's CDR3 is CASSPTGPLSDTQYF.

This chain links TRBV6-2 or TRBV6-3 with TRBJ2-3; there is no DNA to check the TCRdb D call of TRBD2. CDR1 is MNHEY, CDR2 SVGEGT, per germline. CDR3 length equals 16 residues. CDR3 sequence reads: CASSYSGSGSADTQYF.

This chain links TRBV27 with TRBJ2-1; TCRdb outputs TRBD1, but without DNA this stays unchecked. Germline CDR1 reads MNHEY; CDR2 reads SMNVEV (reference sequence). This CDR3 is built from 16 residues. CDR3 residues: CASSWVVGQGVDEQFF.

The chain couples TRBV5-1 to TRBJ1-6; the D gene TCRdb calls, TRBD1, cannot be checked with no DNA. Germline assignment: CDR1 SGHRS and CDR2 YFSETQ. There are 16 residues in the CDR3. CDR3 sequence reads: CASSLAGGGEGSPLHF. The whole variable domain, filled in from reference TRBV5-1 and TRBJ1-6, reads KAGVTQTPRYLIKTRGQQVTLSCSPISGHRSVSWYQQTPGQGLQFLFEYFSETQRNKGNFPGRFSGRQFSNSRSEMNVSTLELGDSALYLCASSLAGGGEGSPLHFGNGTRLTVT.

The CDR3 spells CASTRGQETQYF. The chain employs TRBV7-2 and TRBJ2-5; TCRdb proposes TRBD1, but this gene call is untestable without DNA. This CDR3 has 12 residues. Germline values: CDR1 SGHTA, CDR2 FQGNSA.

The rearrangement joins TRBV7-3 to TRBJ1-2; TCRdb lists TRBD1, though no DNA is available to test this call. Germline V gives CDR1 SGHTA, CDR2 FQGTGA. CDR3 length equals 15 residues. CDR3 amino acids: CASSLDRGSNYGYTF.

The chain carries TRBV4-3 and TRBJ2-3; with no DNA, the TCRdb D assignment of TRBD2 cannot be verified. CDR1 and CDR2 from the germline V gene are LGHNA and YSLEER. The CDR3 covers 14 residues. CDR3 region: CASSRGTRTDTQYF.

The chain couples TRBV28 to TRBJ2-7; the TRBD2 assignment by TCRdb is unverifiable without DNA. Per germline, CDR1 MDHEN and CDR2 SYDVKM. The CDR3 sequence is 15 residues long. The chain's CDR3 is CASSFLAGEPYEQYF.

V usage is TRBV20-1 and J usage is TRBJ2-3. Per the germline V gene, CDR1 is DFQATT and CDR2 is SNEGSKA (reference sequence). The length of the CDR3 is 15 residues. CDR3: CSARPGRIFTDTQYF.

The V call is TRBV20-1, the J call TRBJ2-1; TCRdb names TRBD2, which stays unverified in the absence of DNA. Germline values: CDR1 DFQATT, CDR2 SNEGSKA (reference sequence). There are 16 residues in the CDR3. CDR3 residues: CSASALAGGPYNEQFF.

V usage is TRBV20-1 and J usage is TRBJ2-2; TCRdb lists TRBD2, though no DNA is available to test this call. CDR1 is DFQATT and CDR2 is SNEGSKA in the germline V gene (reference sequence). The CDR3 has 14 residues. CDR3 protein: CSAHAREWSGELFF.

The chain is built from TRBV6-1 and TRBJ1-2; the TCRdb call, TRBD1, lacks DNA for checking. The CDR3 totals 15 residues. Germline CDR1 is MNHNS and CDR2 is SASEGT. The CDR3 reads CASIRSRGFPVGYTF.

V gene TRBV21-1 combines with J gene TRBJ2-1; TCRdb's D call of TRBD2 is untestable without DNA. TRBV21-1 is annotated as a pseudogene. The CDR3 consists of 14 residues. The CDR3 loop reads CASSTGSGNNEQFF.

The gene calls are TRBV29-1 and TRBJ2-1; TCRdb's D call of TRBD2 is untestable without DNA. This CDR3 is 14 amino acids long. Germline V gene data show CDR1 as SQVTM and CDR2 as ANQGSEA. This CDR3 is CSAPRGSSYNEQFF.

The genes are TRBV7-9 and TRBJ1-1; with no DNA, the TCRdb D assignment of TRBD1 cannot be verified. CDR3 length: 13 residues. CDR1 SEHNR and CDR2 FQNEAQ come from the germline V gene (reference sequence). The CDR3 sequence: CASSFDTGTEAFF.

The chain recombines TRBV5-1 with TRBJ2-3; TCRdb returns TRBD2, unconfirmable since there is no DNA. The CDR3 contains 15 residues. The V gene's germline CDR1 is SGHRS and CDR2 YFSETQ. The CDR3 spells CASSLSAGGTDTQYF.

This chain links TRBV7-2 with TRBJ2-1; TCRdb calls TRBD2, which cannot be checked without DNA. In germline, CDR1 is SGHTA, CDR2 FQGNSA. The CDR3 is 17 residues long. The CDR3 here is CASSFKRASLSYNEQFF.